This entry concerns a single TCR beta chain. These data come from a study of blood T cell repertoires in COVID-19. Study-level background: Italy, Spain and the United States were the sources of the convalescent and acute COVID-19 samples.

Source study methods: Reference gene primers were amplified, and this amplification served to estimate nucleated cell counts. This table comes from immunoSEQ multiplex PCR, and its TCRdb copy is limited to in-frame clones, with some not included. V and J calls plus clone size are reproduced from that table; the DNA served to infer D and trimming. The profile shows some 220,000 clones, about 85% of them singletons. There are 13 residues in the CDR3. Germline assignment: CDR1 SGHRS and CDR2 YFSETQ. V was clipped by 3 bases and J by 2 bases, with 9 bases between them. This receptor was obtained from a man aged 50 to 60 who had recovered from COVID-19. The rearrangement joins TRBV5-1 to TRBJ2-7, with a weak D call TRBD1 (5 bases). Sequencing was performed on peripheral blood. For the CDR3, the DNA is TGCGCCAGCAGCTCCCAGGGTACCTACGAGCAGTACTTC. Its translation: CASSSQGTYEQYF.